This TCR beta chain was sequenced during a study of T-cell memory formation after mild COVID-19 (dated by TCRdb to the early 2020s). About the study as a whole: TCR sequence clusters from the two donors were largely donor specific. Two young, previously healthy adult volunteers, one female and one male, were included in the cohort. T-cell clones expanding and contracting after mild COVID-19 in a couple of donors were tracked by longitudinal TCRalpha and TCRbeta repertoire sequencing. Paper-wide results and their limitations: The study covered only a couple of mild cases, and larger cohorts including severe cases with pre-infection samples were considered necessary. Contracting CD4+ clones were located mainly in the CM and EM memory subsets, whereas CD8+ clones were found to be enriched in EMRA. Some responding clones were detected in pre-infection memory, suggesting pre-existing cross-reactive memory T cells joined the SARS-CoV-2 response. SARS-CoV-2 specificity was not confirmed for the second-wave clones peaking on day 37. Balanced CD4/CD8 phenotypes were observed for clones contracting from day 15 to 85, whereas a bias towards CD4+ was observed for a second wave of clones expanding from day 15 to 37.

In the case of this clonotype: No cognate antigen has been identified for it. No much larger clonotype is one base removed from it; base qualities were not supplied.

CDR1 DFQATT and CDR2 SNEGSKA were looked up in the germline V gene (reference sequence). The CDR3 runs 15 residues from the cysteine to the phenylalanine. The kept DNA is CDR3 alone, 45 bases in frame from the first base. Relative to germline, V is missing 1 base and J is missing 10 bases, with 6 bases of the junction outside any gene match. Ficoll-Paque density gradient centrifugation was the method used to isolate PBMCs. TCRdb records Illumina NovaSeq 6000 as the sequencer. Using 5'RACE with constant-segment primers, TCRalpha and TCRbeta cDNA libraries were constructed, with sample barcodes and unique molecular identifiers added in the process. Trizol reagent was used to extract RNA from every sample. The libraries were amplified in two PCR steps, and the second step added a second sample barcode and Illumina TruSeq adapters. The libraries were sequenced on an Illumina NovaSeq using 2 x 150 bp paired-end reads. The authors' pipeline ran thus. Reads were demultiplexed and collapsed into UMI-guided consensus sequences with migec v1.2.7. With mixcr v2.1.11, UMI consensuses were aligned to TRA and TRB V and J templates and assembled into clonotypes. A clonotype was counted as expanded or contracted only when both edgeR and NoisET called the clonotype significant, with the noise models trained on biological replicates. For edgeR calls, the cutoffs were a false discovery rate-adjusted p below 0.01 and a log2 fold-change threshold of 1. PCA with hierarchical clustering of max-normalized trajectories of the 1000 most abundant clonotypes was used as exploratory dynamics analysis. Each responding clone was given a CD4 or CD8 phenotype based on the CD4+ and CD8+ repertoires, which had been sequenced separately. Clones were called with MiXCR by TCRdb after fastp trimmed the public reads at Q25, and only in-frame beta chains were retained. Entries that share a CDR3 protein sequence are merged under the most common genes and DNA. For this entry, the V and J calls and clone size follow TCRdb and not the study's own pipeline. The sample table records roughly 280,000 distinct CDR3 sequences; roughly 16% of these occur just once. 22% of the sample is held by the ten biggest clonotypes.

Sequenced sample: PBMCs or a T cell subset sorted from them (not recorded which). The chain employs TRBV20-1 and TRBJ2-1, and 14 bases in between align with TRBD2. This clonotype was obtained from a young man who had mild COVID-19 (a few samples of this study predate the infection). The sample titles of this study are shuffled in the database, so cell type and time point are left out; the donor was told from shared clones. The nucleotide sequence is given as TGCAGTGCTAGAGGGGGGACTAGCGGGAGTCGCGAGCAGTTCTTC. This sequence encodes CSARGGTSGSREQFF.